The entry that follows covers one TCR beta chain sequence. This specimen comes from a study of CD8 T cells in Susac syndrome. The authors sequenced TCR beta from blood CD8+ and CD4+ T cells. As controls, healthy donors matched for age and sex were used. RNA, at about 0.45 to 1 ug, was reverse transcribed with random hexamers. TCRdb reprocessed the immunoSEQ multiplex PCR reads via MiXCR and lists one record per CDR3 protein. This repertoire shows 110,000 or so distinct CDR3 sequences, about 96% found once; its top ten account for about 0.1%. CDR1 is MDHEN and CDR2 is SYDVKM in the germline V gene. CDR3 length equals 12 residues. V was pared by 11 bases and J by 4 bases, with 11 bases between.

This clonotype was obtained from a human donor in good health. The sample consisted of CD4+ T cells from PBMCs. This rearrangement joins TRBV28 to TRBJ2-2; D unclear. CDR3 amino acids: CALMGTTGELFF. In DNA, the CDR3 is TGTGCCTTGATGGGCACCACCGGGGAGCTGTTTTTT.